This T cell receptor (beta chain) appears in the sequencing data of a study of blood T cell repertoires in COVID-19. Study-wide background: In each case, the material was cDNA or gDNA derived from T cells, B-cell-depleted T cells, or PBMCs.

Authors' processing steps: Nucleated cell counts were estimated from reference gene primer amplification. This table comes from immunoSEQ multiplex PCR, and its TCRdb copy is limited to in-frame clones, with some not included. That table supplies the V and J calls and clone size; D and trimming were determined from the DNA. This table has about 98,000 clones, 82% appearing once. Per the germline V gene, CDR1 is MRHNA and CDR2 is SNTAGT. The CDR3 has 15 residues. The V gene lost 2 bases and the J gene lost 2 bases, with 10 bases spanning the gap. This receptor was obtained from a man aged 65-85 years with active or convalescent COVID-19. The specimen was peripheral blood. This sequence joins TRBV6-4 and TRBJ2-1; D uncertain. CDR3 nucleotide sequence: TGTGCCAGCAGTGACCCGGTCTTCACCTACAATGAGCAGTTCTTC. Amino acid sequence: CASSDPVFTYNEQFF.